This T cell receptor (beta chain) was found in a study of blood T cell repertoires in COVID-19. Method: immunoSEQ multiplex PCR; TCRdb's copy keeps in-frame clones and lacks some. This table has roughly 220,000 clones, 70% to 90% appearing once. Looked up from germline, CDR1 is MGHRA and CDR2 is YSYEKL. Deletions cut 2 bases from V and 3 bases from J, with 8 bases between. The CDR3 is 13 residues long. The specimen sequenced was PBMCs or T cells enriched from blood (not recorded which). The TCR sequence derives from a woman in her forties or fifties with acute COVID-19. The V call is TRBV4-1, the J call TRBJ2-7; D gene uncertain. CDR3 region: CASSQTEIYEQYF. CDR3 bases: TGCGCCAGCAGCCAAACGGAGATCTACGAGCAGTACTTC.